This TCR beta chain comes out of a study of T cells in Graves' hyperthyroidism and ophthalmopathy. Whole-study results and caveats: Model output signaled ophthalmopathy a median about seven months ahead of onset.

In this sample, this clonotype turned up a few times. Its antigen is undetermined. Per germline, CDR1 MDHEN and CDR2 SYDVKM. Losses at the gene ends were 6 bases for V and 6 bases for J; bases not matched to a gene: 16. The length of the CDR3 is 16 residues. Uncontrolled infections, other autoimmune diseases, pregnancy or lactation led to exclusion of patients. Diagnoses were established using clinical symptoms, serum thyroxine and TRAb, thyroid ultrasound and orbital computed tomography. The authors obtained PBMCs from more than 9.5 ml of fresh peripheral blood. RNA transcripts served as the template for amplifying TCR beta CDR3 regions. Using the HTBI primer set, a first-round RT-PCR was run on the TCR CDR3. TCRdb re-called the multiplex PCR reads with MiXCR, one entry per CDR3 protein. The sample has more than 500,000 distinct CDR3 sequences; roughly a sixth are singletons.

V gene TRBV28 combines with J gene TRBJ2-7, with TRBD1 matching 8 bases. The TCR sequence derives from a woman between 25 and 40 years old with Graves' ophthalmopathy. Specimen: blood. CDR3 DNA: TGTGCCAGCAGAGCGCAAAACAGGGGGGTTTGGGCCGAGCAGTACTTC. Translation: CASRAQNRGVWAEQYF.